This is a list of T cell receptor beta chains from one sample in a study of blood T cell repertoires in COVID-19. The method was immunoSEQ multiplex PCR; TCRdb's version includes in-frame clones alone and lacks a portion of them. There are about 410,000 clones in the sample; 80% to 90% occur only once, and roughly 1.4% lies in the top ten. Sequenced: peripheral blood. Receptor source: a woman under 40 with active or convalescent COVID-19. The CDR3 runs from the conserved cysteine through the conserved F or W. The D gene is left open where the match is weak. The size field is filled for only some rows; it gives once, few, many or a size class.

v_gene	j_gene	abundance	d_gene	CDR3aa	CDR3nt
TRBV6-5	TRBJ1-1	-	-	CASGNTEAFF	TGTGCCTCAGGGAACACTGAAGCTTTCTTT
TRBV10-3	TRBJ1-1	-	-	CAITRGERTEAFF	TGTGCCATCACGCGGGGGGAGCGCACTGAAGCTTTCTTT
TRBV27	TRBJ2-3	-	-	CASSTRLADTQYF	TGTGCCAGCAGTACTCGACTAGCAGATACGCAGTATTTT
TRBV5-4	TRBJ2-1	-	TRBD1	CASSPLGTGYNEQFF	TGTGCCAGCAGCCCCCTGGGGACAGGATACAATGAGCAGTTCTTC
TRBV30	TRBJ1-2	-	TRBD1	CAWETDRGYGYTF	TGTGCCTGGGAGACGGACAGGGGGTATGGCTACACCTTC
TRBV4-1	TRBJ1-1	-	-	CASSQDRSKGYTEAFF	TGCGCCAGCAGCCAAGATCGTAGTAAGGGGTACACTGAAGCTTTCTTT
TRBV4-2	TRBJ1-2	-	-	CASSQGGGGSYGYTF	TGTGCCAGCAGCCAAGGGGGCGGAGGGAGCTATGGCTACACCTTC
TRBV5-4	TRBJ2-1	-	-	CASSIDSRTYNEQFF	TGTGCCAGCAGCATAGACTCTCGTACCTACAATGAGCAGTTCTTC
TRBV3-1/TRBV3-2	TRBJ1-4	-	-	CASSQLRGGLGEKLFF	TGTGCCAGCAGCCAACTTCGGGGGGGGCTGGGTGAAAAACTGTTTTTT
TRBV3-1/TRBV3-2	TRBJ2-2	-	-	CASSRGAGELFF	TGTGCCAGCAGCAGGGGTGCCGGGGAGCTGTTTTTT
TRBV30	TRBJ2-7	-	-	CAWSNRGYEQYF	TGTGCCTGGAGTAACCGGGGCTACGAGCAGTACTTC
TRBV2	TRBJ2-1	-	TRBD1	CASSPLTGFSYNEQFF	TGTGCCAGCAGTCCTCTGACAGGGTTTTCCTACAATGAGCAGTTCTTC
TRBV19	TRBJ1-2	-	TRBD1	CASTADRGSYGYTF	TGTGCCAGTACCGCAGACAGGGGAAGCTATGGCTACACCTTC
TRBV11-2	TRBJ1-1	once	-	CASSPLVNTEAFF	TGTGCCAGCAGCCCCCTCGTCAACACTGAAGCTTTCTTT
TRBV12-3/TRBV12-4	TRBJ1-1	-	-	CATVTGTEAFF	TGTGCCACTGTAACGGGCACTGAAGCTTTCTTT
TRBV19	TRBJ2-7	-	-	CASSSRVSYEQYF	TGTGCCAGTAGTAGCAGGGTCTCCTACGAGCAGTACTTC
TRBV5-1	TRBJ2-2	-	TRBD1	CASSLQGLDTGELFF	TGCGCCAGCAGCTTACAGGGGTTGGACACCGGGGAGCTGTTTTTT
TRBV19	TRBJ2-1	-	-	CASSGSSWVYNEQFF	TGTGCCAGTAGTGGTTCTAGCTGGGTCTACAATGAGCAGTTCTTC
TRBV6-5	TRBJ1-2	-	-	CASSHVPNRDYGYTF	TGTGCCAGCAGTCACGTCCCTAACAGGGACTATGGCTACACCTTC
TRBV30	TRBJ1-1	-	-	CAWSPGGTLNTEAFF	TGTGCCTGGAGTCCAGGCGGGACCTTGAACACTGAAGCTTTCTTT
TRBV10-1	TRBJ1-1	-	-	CASSESGGTFF	TGCGCCAGCAGTGAGTCGGGGGGAACTTTCTTT
TRBV30	TRBJ1-5	once	-	CAWSEGAGQPQHF	TGTGCCTGGAGTGAAGGGGCGGGGCAGCCCCAGCATTTT
TRBV19	TRBJ1-5	-	-	CASSVQGYNQPQHF	TGTGCCAGTAGTGTACAGGGTTACAATCAGCCCCAGCATTTT
TRBV4-1	TRBJ2-2	-	TRBD1	CASSQVDRTGATGELFF	TGCGCCAGCAGCCAAGTGGACCGGACAGGGGCTACGGGGGAGCTGTTTTTT
TRBV5-1	TRBJ1-4	-	-	CASSMDLTSGEKLFF	TGCGCCAGCAGCATGGACCTTACGTCGGGTGAAAAACTGTTTTTT
TRBV19	TRBJ1-2	-	-	CASSIGQVTYGYTF	TGTGCCAGTAGTATAGGACAGGTCACCTATGGCTACACCTTC
TRBV10-1	TRBJ2-7	-	TRBD2	CASSEEREPPYEQYF	TGCGCCAGCAGTGAGGAGCGGGAACCCCCCTACGAGCAGTACTTC
TRBV29-1	TRBJ1-1	-	-	CSNNRDENTEAFF	TGCTCAAACAACAGGGACGAGAACACTGAAGCTTTCTTT
TRBV7-8	TRBJ1-3	-	-	CASSIETGSGNTIYF	TGTGCCAGCAGCATTGAGACAGGATCTGGAAACACCATATATTTT
TRBV11-2	TRBJ1-1	-	TRBD1	CASSKDRVKSEDTEAFF	TGTGCCAGCAGCAAGGACAGGGTTAAGTCGGAGGACACTGAAGCTTTCTTT
TRBV3-1/TRBV3-2	TRBJ2-7	-	-	CASSYGRVTYEQYF	TGTGCCAGCAGCTACGGGCGGGTCACCTACGAGCAGTACTTC
TRBV11-2	TRBJ1-1	-	-	CASSLALSGVATEAFF	TGTGCCAGCAGCTTAGCCTTGTCGGGGGTTGCCACTGAAGCTTTCTTT
TRBV19	TRBJ1-1	-	-	CASSIGPLNTEAFF	TGTGCCAGTAGTATAGGGCCGCTGAACACTGAAGCTTTCTTT
TRBV29-1	TRBJ2-1	-	-	CSVDTGSSYNEQFF	TGCAGCGTTGATACGGGGAGCTCCTACAATGAGCAGTTCTTC
TRBV4-1	TRBJ2-7	few	TRBD2	CASSSGRDEQYF	TGCGCCAGCAGCTCCGGGAGGGACGAGCAGTACTTC
TRBV5-1	TRBJ1-3	-	-	CASSLASLGGNTIYF	TGCGCCAGCAGCTTGGCCTCTCTAGGTGGAAACACCATATATTTT
TRBV27	TRBJ1-2	-	-	CASSSYRDLHGYTF	TGTGCCAGCAGTTCATACAGGGACCTGCATGGCTACACCTTC
TRBV5-1	TRBJ2-7	-	-	CASSSGHYYEQYF	TGCGCCAGCAGCTCGGGACACTACTACGAGCAGTACTTC
TRBV6-5	TRBJ1-2	-	TRBD1	CASSPDRGPIYGYTF	TGTGCCAGCAGCCCGGACAGGGGGCCGATCTATGGCTACACCTTC
TRBV28	TRBJ1-2	-	TRBD1	CATSTGGTSGYGYTF	TGTGCCACCTCGACAGGGGGGACCTCTGGCTATGGCTACACCTTC
TRBV5-1	TRBJ1-2	-	TRBD1	CASSEGQGADGYTF	TGCGCCAGCAGCGAGGGACAGGGGGCGGATGGCTACACCTTC
TRBV7-9	TRBJ2-1	-	-	CASSLGASNYNEQFF	TGTGCCAGCAGCTTAGGGGCGAGCAACTACAATGAGCAGTTCTTC
TRBV5-6	TRBJ1-5	-	TRBD1	CASSRRGGANQPQHF	TGTGCCAGCAGCAGACGAGGGGGCGCGAATCAGCCCCAGCATTTT
TRBV15	TRBJ2-1	-	-	CATSRGGAPSSYNEQFF	TGTGCCACCAGCAGGGGGGGAGCGCCGAGCTCCTACAATGAGCAGTTCTTC
TRBV15	TRBJ1-2	once	-	CATSRDLSNYGYTF	TGTGCCACCAGCAGAGATCTGAGTAACTATGGCTACACCTTC
TRBV7-2	TRBJ2-3	-	-	CASRGYYGEDTQYF	TGTGCCAGCCGTGGGTACTACGGGGAAGATACGCAGTATTTT